The 22 T cell receptor beta chains given below trace back to one sample, sequenced in a study of T cells in Graves' hyperthyroidism and ophthalmopathy. The CDR3 regions of TCR beta were amplified from RNA transcripts. The study used the HTBI primer set for a first-round RT-PCR of the TCR CDR3. TCRdb analysed the multiplex PCR reads with MiXCR anew, one entry per CDR3 protein. The repertoire holds more than 500,000 distinct CDR3 sequences, with 12% to 15% as singletons. The sequenced sample was blood. The receptor source for this set is a woman in her 40s with Graves' hyperthyroidism.

CDR3 bases: TGTGCCAGCAGTTACGAAGGGGGCGGGGGAACTGAAGCTTTCTTT. Translated: CASSYEGGGGTEAFF. The chain uses TRBV6-2 or TRBV6-3 and TRBJ1-1, with 7 bases that match TRBD1. With V trimmed by 2 bases and J by 5 bases, 8 bases remained unmatched. The germline V gene encodes CDR1 MNHEY and CDR2 SVGEGT. This CDR3 region has 15 residues.

This clonotype was recorded a few times. This clone may be a read error of a much larger clone one base away. The V gene is TRBV28, the J gene TRBJ2-7; D gene uncertain. CDR1 and CDR2 from the germline V gene are MDHEN and SYDVKM. There are 14 residues in the CDR3. Trimming pared 5 bases from V and 2 bases from J, leaving 13 bases between. The CDR3 spells CASSTPVSPYEQYF. The CDR3 DNA is TGTGCCAGCAGTACTCCCGTCTCTCCCTACGAGCAGTACTTC.

This clonotype was picked up many times. The chain links TRBV28 to TRBJ2-3, with 10 bases lining up with TRBD2. With V trimmed by 5 bases and J by 2 bases, 10 bases remained unmatched. This CDR3 region has 17 residues. Germline values: CDR1 MDHEN, CDR2 SYDVKM. CDR3 amino acids: CASSLFGLAVNTDTQYF. The CDR3 coding sequence is TGTGCCAGCAGTCTATTTGGACTAGCGGTAAACACAGATACGCAGTATTTT.

There are a few counts of this clonotype. This chain links TRBV27 with TRBJ1-6; no firm D call. In germline, CDR1 is MNHEY, CDR2 SMNVEV (reference sequence). Trimming pared 4 bases from V and 0 bases from J, leaving 4 bases between. The CDR3 runs 14 residues. The CDR3 spells CASSSSSYNSPLHF. Written as DNA, the CDR3 is TGTGCCAGCAGTTCCAGCTCCTATAATTCACCCCTCCACTTT.

The genes are TRBV28 and TRBJ2-1, with TRBD1 identical over 10 bases. The germline CDR1 and CDR2 sequences are MDHEN and SYDVKM. The J segment lost 5 bases and the V segment lost 1 base, leaving 5 bases of the junction unmatched. The CDR3 is 16 amino acids. The CDR3: CASSLSWTGGNNEQFF. The CDR3 DNA reads as TGTGCCAGCAGTTTATCATGGACAGGGGGTAACAATGAGCAGTTCTTC.

The genes are TRBV13 and TRBJ2-5; no clear D. The CDR3 spans 14 residues. With 3 bases removed from V and 1 base from J, the gap between germline ends came to 9 bases. CDR1 and CDR2 from the germline V gene are PRHDT and FYEKMQ (reference sequence). CDR3 coding DNA: TGTGCCAGCAGCTTGAGGTGGACCCAAGAGACCCAGTACTTC. Translated: CASSLRWTQETQYF.

This clonotype has only a few counts. The rearrangement joins TRBV5-1 to TRBJ2-7, with TRBD2 as a possible D gene (6 bases). V shed 1 base and J shed 0 bases, with 11 bases lying between them. The CDR3 has 15 residues. Per the germline V gene, CDR1 is SGHRS and CDR2 is YFSETQ. The CDR3 sequence is CASSLFPGSSYEQYF. CDR3 DNA: TGCGCCAGCAGCTTGTTTCCCGGGAGCTCCTACGAGCAGTACTTC.

There are a few counts of this clonotype. The chain uses TRBV7-2 and TRBJ2-1, with 10 bases lining up with TRBD2. Per the germline V gene, CDR1 is SGHTA and CDR2 is FQGNSA. Trimming at V came to 5 bases and at J to 6 bases, leaving 4 bases not matched to a gene. The CDR3 consists of 14 residues. CDR3 nucleotides: TGTGCCAGCAGCAAAAGACTAGCGGGCAATGAGCAGTTCTTC. Translation: CASSKRLAGNEQFF.

Ten or more counts support this clonotype. The V and J genes are TRBV9 and TRBJ2-4; 11 bases agree with TRBD2. CDR3 length equals 14 residues. The germline gives CDR1 SGDLS, CDR2 YYNGEE. Trimming took 2 bases from V and 8 from J; bases not matched to a gene: 3. CDR3 bases: TGTGCCAGCAGCGTTAGCGGGAGGGCCGACATTCAGTACTTC. Protein sequence: CASSVSGRADIQYF. Using reference TRBV9 and TRBJ2-4 for the parts outside the CDR3, the full variable domain is DSGVTQTPKHLITATGQRVTLRCSPRSGDLSVYWYQQSLDQGLQFLIQYYNGEERAKGNILERFSAQQFPDLHSELNLSSLELGDSALYFCASSVSGRADIQYFGAGTRLSVL.

In this sample, this clonotype turned up many times. V is TRBV28 and J is TRBJ1-2, with a tentative D call TRBD1 (5 bases). The CDR3 sequence is 14 residues long. Looked up from germline, CDR1 is MDHEN and CDR2 is SYDVKM. The V end lost 6 bases, the J end lost 0 bases, and 11 bases lay between the germline ends. The CDR3 region is CASSGTAANYGYTF. The DNA of the CDR3 is TGTGCCAGCAGCGGGACGGCCGCTAACTATGGCTACACCTTC.

The V and J genes are TRBV6-2 or TRBV6-3 and TRBJ2-1; 14 positions match TRBD2. Per the germline V gene, CDR1 is MNHEY and CDR2 is SVGEGT. The V segment lost 4 bases and the J segment 8 bases; nucleotides outside the gene matches: 7. The CDR3 spans 16 residues. The CDR3 DNA follows: TGTGCCAGCAGTTTCCCCGGGACTAGCGGGAGAGATGAGCAGTTCTTC. This gives the protein CASSFPGTSGRDEQFF.

This clonotype was recorded at least ten times. J is TRBJ2-1 and V is TRBV20-1; 7 bases map to TRBD1. CDR3 length: 15 residues. Germline V gene lookup returns CDR1 DFQATT and CDR2 SNEGSKA (reference sequence). V gave up 1 base and J gave up 7 bases; unmatched junction bases: 10. CDR3 amino acids: CSARGWVGGGNEQFF. In nucleotides, the CDR3 is TGCAGTGCTAGAGGGTGGGTAGGGGGCGGAAATGAGCAGTTCTTC.

This clonotype was observed many times. V gene TRBV7-2 combines with J gene TRBJ2-5; D ambiguous. Trimming took 1 base from V and 7 from J, leaving 10 bases between them. From germline, CDR1 is SGHTA and CDR2 FQGNSA. The CDR3 spans 13 residues. CDR3 in amino acids: CASSLGPTGTQYF. The CDR3 DNA is TGTGCCAGCAGCTTAGGGCCAACGGGGACCCAGTACTTC.

The chain is built from TRBV5-1 and TRBJ2-5; 7 nucleotides line up with TRBD1. The CDR3 is made up of 15 amino acids. CDR1 is SGHRS, CDR2 YFSETQ, per germline. The ends lost 0 bases at V and 1 base at J; junction bases unmatched: 3. The CDR3: CASSLGGQVQETQYF. The CDR3 DNA follows: TGCGCCAGCAGCTTGGGCGGACAGGTCCAAGAGACCCAGTACTTC.

In this sample, this clonotype turned up a few times. The chain combines TRBV25-1 with TRBJ2-7; TRBD2 matches at 9 bases. The V gene end was trimmed by 1 base and the J gene end by 0 bases; junction bases not matched to a gene: 4. In germline, CDR1 is MGHDK, CDR2 SYGVNS. The CDR3 covers 16 residues. The CDR3 protein is CASSELASGVSYEQYF. CDR3 coding DNA: TGTGCCAGCAGTGAATTGGCTAGCGGGGTCTCCTACGAGCAGTACTTC.

V and J are TRBV6-1 and TRBJ1-1; D remains unclear. Germline loops: CDR1 MNHNS, CDR2 SASEGT. CDR3 length: 10 residues. V gave up 7 bases and J gave up 3 bases, with 3 bases separating them. CDR3 in DNA: TGTGCCAGCAAGTACACTGAAGCTTTCTTT. Translation: CASKYTEAFF.

The sample holds many counts of this clonotype. The V and J genes are TRBV11-2 and TRBJ2-5, with 10 bases lining up with TRBD2. The CDR3 runs 16 residues. The germline CDR1 and CDR2 sequences are SGHAT and FQNNGV. V lost 1 base, J lost 4 bases, and 6 bases stayed unmatched. The CDR3 region has the DNA TGTGCCAGCAGCTTAGCCCCCGGGACTAGCGCAGAGACCCAGTACTTC. The encoded protein is CASSLAPGTSAETQYF.

The chain carries TRBV18 and TRBJ2-1; D may be TRBD2 (6 bases). The V and J ends lost 6 bases and 0 bases respectively, with 18 bases between them. Germline assignment: CDR1 KGHSH and CDR2 LQKENI. The CDR3 loop spans 17 amino acids. CDR3 loop: CASSRTPGTPSYNEQFF. The CDR3 bases are TGTGCCAGCTCGCGCACGCCCGGGACTCCCTCCTACAATGAGCAGTTCTTC.

This clonotype has only a few counts. The V gene is TRBV5-1, the J gene TRBJ2-1, with D perhaps assigned TRBD1 or TRBD2 (6 bases each). The CDR3 spans 15 residues. V shed 3 bases and J shed 5 bases, with 15 bases lying between them. Germline V CDR1 and CDR2: SGHRS, YFSETQ. CDR3 region: CASSYREVANNEQFF. The CDR3 region has the DNA TGCGCCAGCAGCTACAGGGAGGTAGCGAACAATGAGCAGTTCTTC.

This chain uses TRBV7-9 with TRBJ2-7; 9 nucleotides line up with TRBD2. The CDR3 covers 14 residues. Germline CDR1 is SEHNR and CDR2 is FQNEAQ (reference sequence). Germline trimming cut 3 bases from V and 5 bases from J; bases unmatched to any gene: 5. CDR3 in amino acids: CASSLRGRDHEQYF. The CDR3 nucleotides read TGTGCCAGCAGCTTGCGCGGGAGGGATCACGAGCAGTACTTC.

V and J are TRBV2 and TRBJ2-7, with D tentatively TRBD1 (6 bases). Between the trimmed V and J ends, which lost 5 bases and 2 bases, there was a span of 16 bases. CDR1 and CDR2 (germline): SNHLY, FYNNEI. The CDR3 contains 15 residues. CDR3 sequence: CASSRGQLDPYEQYF. The CDR3 coding sequence is TGTGCCAGCAGTAGGGGACAACTCGACCCCTACGAGCAGTACTTC.

Ten or more counts support this clonotype. The chain links TRBV11-2 to TRBJ2-7; D is undetermined. Germline V gene data show CDR1 as SGHAT and CDR2 as FQNNGV. This CDR3 comprises 14 residues. Trimming stripped 1 base from V and 2 bases from J, with 9 bases between. CDR3 sequence reads: CASSLGATPYEQYF. CDR3 nucleotides: TGTGCCAGCAGCTTAGGGGCTACCCCCTACGAGCAGTACTTC.